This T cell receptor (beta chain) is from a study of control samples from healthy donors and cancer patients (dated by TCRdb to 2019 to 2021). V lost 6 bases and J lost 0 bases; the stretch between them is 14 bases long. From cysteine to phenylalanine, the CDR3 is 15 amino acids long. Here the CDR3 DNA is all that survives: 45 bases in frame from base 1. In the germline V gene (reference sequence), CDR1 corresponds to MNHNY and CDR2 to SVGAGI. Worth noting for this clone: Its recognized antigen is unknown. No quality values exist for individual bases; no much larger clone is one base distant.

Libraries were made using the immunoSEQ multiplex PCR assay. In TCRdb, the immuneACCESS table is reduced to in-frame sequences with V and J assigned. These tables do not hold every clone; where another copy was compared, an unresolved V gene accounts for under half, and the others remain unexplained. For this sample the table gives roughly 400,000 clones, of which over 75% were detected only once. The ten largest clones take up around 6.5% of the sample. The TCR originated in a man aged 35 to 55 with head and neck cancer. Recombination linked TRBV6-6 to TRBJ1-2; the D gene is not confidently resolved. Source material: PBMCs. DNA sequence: TGTGCCAGCAGAACCAAGCCGGGCTCTAACTATGGCTACACCTTC. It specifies CASRTKPGSNYGYTF.